Described below is a single T cell receptor beta chain sequence and its context. The data originate from a study of T cell responses to AZD1222 COVID-19 vaccine. In the study overall: Investigators merged groups given second doses at roughly 4 or roughly 12 weeks.

The assay was immunoSEQ multiplex PCR, and TCRdb's table has in-frame clones only and misses some. The table shows more than 150,000 clones, with 92% occurring only once. Germline CDR1 and CDR2: SGHAT and FQNNGV. The CDR3 sequence is 16 residues long. J lost 0 bases, V lost 7 bases, and 8 bases had no gene match. The sample was peripheral blood, taken on day 0 of AZD1222 vaccination. The V call is TRBV11-2, the J call TRBJ2-2; 7 nucleotides align to TRBD1. The receptor's source is an adult in good health. The CDR3 loop is CASKQGTYANTGELFF. The CDR3 DNA follows: TGTGCCAGCAAACAGGGGACGTACGCGAACACCGGGGAGCTGTTTTTT. Full variable domain (remainder filled in from reference TRBV11-2 and TRBJ2-2): EAGVAQSPRYKIIEKRQSVAFWCNPISGHATLYWYQQILGQGPKLLIQFQNNGVVDDSQLPKDRFSAERLKGVDSTLKIQPAKLEDSAVYLCASKQGTYANTGELFFGEGSRLTVL.